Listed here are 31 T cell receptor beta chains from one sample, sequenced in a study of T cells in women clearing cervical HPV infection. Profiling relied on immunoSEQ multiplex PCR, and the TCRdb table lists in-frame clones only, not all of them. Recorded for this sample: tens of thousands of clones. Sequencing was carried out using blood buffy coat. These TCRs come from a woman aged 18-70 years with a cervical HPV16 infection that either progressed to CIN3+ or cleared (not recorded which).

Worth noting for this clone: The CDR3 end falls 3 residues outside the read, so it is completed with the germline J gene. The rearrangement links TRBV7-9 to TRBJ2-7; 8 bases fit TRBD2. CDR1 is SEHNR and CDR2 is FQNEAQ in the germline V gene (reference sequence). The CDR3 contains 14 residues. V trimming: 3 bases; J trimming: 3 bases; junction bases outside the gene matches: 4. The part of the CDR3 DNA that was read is TGTGCCAGCAGCTTGCCTAGCGGGTTCTACGAG. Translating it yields CASSLPSGFYE. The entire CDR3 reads CASSLPSGFYEQYF.

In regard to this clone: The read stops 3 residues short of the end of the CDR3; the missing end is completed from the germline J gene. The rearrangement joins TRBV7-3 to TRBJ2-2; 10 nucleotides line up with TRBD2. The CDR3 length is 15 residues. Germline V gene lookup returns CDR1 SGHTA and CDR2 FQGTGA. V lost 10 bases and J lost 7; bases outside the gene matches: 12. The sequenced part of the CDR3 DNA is TGTGCCACTGGGACTAGCGCCGGAGTCGGCGGGGAG. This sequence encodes CATGTSAGVGGE. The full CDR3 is CATGTSAGVGGELFF.

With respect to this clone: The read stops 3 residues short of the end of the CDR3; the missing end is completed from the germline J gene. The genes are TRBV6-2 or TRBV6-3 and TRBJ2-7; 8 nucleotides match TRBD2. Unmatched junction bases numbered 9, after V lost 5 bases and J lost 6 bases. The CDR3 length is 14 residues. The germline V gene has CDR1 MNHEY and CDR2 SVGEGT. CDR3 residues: CASSPSGSGSEQYF. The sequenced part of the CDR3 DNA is TGTGCCAGCAGTCCCAGCGGGAGTGGATCCGAG.

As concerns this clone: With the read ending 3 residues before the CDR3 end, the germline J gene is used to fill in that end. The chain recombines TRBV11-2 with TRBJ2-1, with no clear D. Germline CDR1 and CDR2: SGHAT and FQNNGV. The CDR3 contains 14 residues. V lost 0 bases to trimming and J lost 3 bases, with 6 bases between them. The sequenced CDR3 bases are TGTGCCAGCAGCTTAGAGCCGGGCTACAATGAG. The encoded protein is CASSLEPGYNE. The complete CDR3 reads CASSLEPGYNEQFF. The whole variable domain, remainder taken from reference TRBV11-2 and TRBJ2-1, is EAGVAQSPRYKIIEKRQSVAFWCNPISGHATLYWYQQILGQGPKLLIQFQNNGVVDDSQLPKDRFSAERLKGVDSTLKIQPAKLEDSAVYLCASSLEPGYNEQFFGPGTRLTVL.

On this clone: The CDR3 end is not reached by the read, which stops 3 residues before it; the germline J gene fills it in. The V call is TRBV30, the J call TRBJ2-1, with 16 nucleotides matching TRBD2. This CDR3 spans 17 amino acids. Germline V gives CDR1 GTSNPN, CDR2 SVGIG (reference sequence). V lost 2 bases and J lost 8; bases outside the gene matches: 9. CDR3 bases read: TGTGCCTGGAGTCGGGGACTAGCGGGGGGGAAGGGGCATGAG. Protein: CAWSRGLAGGKGHE. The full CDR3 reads CAWSRGLAGGKGHEQFF.

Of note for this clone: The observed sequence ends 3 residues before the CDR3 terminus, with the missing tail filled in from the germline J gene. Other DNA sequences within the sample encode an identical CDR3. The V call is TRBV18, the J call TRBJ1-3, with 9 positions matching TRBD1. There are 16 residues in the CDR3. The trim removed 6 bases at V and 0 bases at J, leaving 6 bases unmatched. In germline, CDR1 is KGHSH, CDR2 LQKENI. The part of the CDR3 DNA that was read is TGTGCCAGCTCTAAAGGACAGGGGAGCTCTGGAAACACC. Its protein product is CASSKGQGSSGNT. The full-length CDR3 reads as CASSKGQGSSGNTIYF. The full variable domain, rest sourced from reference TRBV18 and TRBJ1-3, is NAGVMQNPRHLVRRRGQEARLRCSPMKGHSHVYWYRQLPEEGLKFMVYLQKENIIDESGMPKERFSAEFPKEGPSILRIQQVVRGDSAAYFCASSKGQGSSGNTIYFGEGSWLTVV.

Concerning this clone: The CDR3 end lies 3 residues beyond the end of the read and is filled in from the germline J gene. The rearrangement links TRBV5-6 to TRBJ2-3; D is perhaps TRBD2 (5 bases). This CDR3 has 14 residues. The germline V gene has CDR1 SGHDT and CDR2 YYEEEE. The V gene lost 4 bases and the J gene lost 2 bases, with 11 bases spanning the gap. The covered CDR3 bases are TGTGCCAGCAGCGCCGCTAGCTTCACAGATACG. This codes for CASSAASFTDT. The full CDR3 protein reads CASSAASFTDTQYF.

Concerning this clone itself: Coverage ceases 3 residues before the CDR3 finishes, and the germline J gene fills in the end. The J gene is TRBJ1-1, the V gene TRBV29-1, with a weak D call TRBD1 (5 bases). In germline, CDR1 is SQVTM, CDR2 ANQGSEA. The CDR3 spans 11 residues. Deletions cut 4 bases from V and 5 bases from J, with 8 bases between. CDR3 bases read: TGCAGCGTTGTCCACAGGACTGAA. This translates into CSVVHRTE. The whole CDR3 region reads CSVVHRTEAFF.

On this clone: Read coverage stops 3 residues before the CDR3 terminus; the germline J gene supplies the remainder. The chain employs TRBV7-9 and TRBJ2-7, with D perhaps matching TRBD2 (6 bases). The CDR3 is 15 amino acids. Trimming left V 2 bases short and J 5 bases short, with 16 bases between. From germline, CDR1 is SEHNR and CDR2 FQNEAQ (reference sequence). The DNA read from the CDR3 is TGTGCCAGCAGCTTATGGGGGGTAAAGGGACACGAG. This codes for CASSLWGVKGHE. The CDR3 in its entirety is CASSLWGVKGHEQYF. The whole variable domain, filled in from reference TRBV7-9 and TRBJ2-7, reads DTGVSQNPRHKITKRGQNVTFRCDPISEHNRLYWYRQTLGQGPEFLTYFQNEAQLEKSRLLSDRFSAERPKGSFSTLEIQRTEQGDSAMYLCASSLWGVKGHEQYFGPGTRLTVT.

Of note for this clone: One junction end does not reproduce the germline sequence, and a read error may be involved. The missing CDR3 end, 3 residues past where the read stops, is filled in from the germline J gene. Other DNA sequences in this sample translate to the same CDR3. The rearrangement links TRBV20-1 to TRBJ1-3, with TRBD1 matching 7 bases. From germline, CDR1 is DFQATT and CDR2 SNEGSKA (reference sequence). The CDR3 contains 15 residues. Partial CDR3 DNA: TGCAGTGCTAGAGGGGACAGCCCTCCAGGGGACACG. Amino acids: CSARGDSPPGDT. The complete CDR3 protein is CSARGDSPPGDTIYF.

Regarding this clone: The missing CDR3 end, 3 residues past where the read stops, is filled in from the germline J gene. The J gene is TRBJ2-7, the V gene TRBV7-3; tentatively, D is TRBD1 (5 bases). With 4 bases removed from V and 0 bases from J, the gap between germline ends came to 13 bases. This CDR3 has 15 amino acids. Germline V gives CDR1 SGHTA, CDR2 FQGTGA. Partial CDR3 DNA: TGTGCCAGCAGCTCACGACAGCCCCGCTCCTACGAG. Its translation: CASSSRQPRSYE. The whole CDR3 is CASSSRQPRSYEQYF.

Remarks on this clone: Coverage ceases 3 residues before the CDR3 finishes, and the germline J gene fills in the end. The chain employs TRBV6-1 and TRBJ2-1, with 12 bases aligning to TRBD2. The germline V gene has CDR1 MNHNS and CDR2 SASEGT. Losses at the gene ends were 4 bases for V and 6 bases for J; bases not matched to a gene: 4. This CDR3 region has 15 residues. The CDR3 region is CASSGGLAGLNEQFF. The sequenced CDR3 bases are TGTGCCAGCAGTGGAGGACTAGCGGGACTCAATGAG.

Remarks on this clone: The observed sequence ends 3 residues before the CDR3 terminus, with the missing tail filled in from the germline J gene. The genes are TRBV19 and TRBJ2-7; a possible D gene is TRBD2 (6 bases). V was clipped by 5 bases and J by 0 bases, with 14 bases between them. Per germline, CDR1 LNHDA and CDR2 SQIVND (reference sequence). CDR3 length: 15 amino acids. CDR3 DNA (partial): TGTGCCAGTAGTCGCGAGGCGGGGAGCTCCTACGAG. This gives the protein CASSREAGSSYE. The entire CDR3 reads CASSREAGSSYEQYF.

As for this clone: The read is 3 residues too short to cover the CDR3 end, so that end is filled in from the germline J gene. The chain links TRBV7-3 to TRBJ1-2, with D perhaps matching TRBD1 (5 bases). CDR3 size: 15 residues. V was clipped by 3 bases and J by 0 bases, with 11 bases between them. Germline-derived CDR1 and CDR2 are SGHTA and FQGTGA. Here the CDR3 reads CASSLDTITNYGYTF. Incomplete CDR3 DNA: TGTGCCAGCAGCTTGGACACGATTACTAACTATGGC.

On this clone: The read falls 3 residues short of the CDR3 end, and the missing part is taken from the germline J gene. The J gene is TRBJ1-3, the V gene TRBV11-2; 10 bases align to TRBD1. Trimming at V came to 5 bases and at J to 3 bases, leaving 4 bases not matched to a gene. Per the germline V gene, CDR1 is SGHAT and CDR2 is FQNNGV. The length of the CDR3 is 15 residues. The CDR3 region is CASSPGTGVGNTIYF. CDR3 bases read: TGTGCCAGCAGCCCAGGGACAGGGGTTGGAAACACC. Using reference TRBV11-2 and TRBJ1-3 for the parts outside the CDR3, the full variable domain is EAGVAQSPRYKIIEKRQSVAFWCNPISGHATLYWYQQILGQGPKLLIQFQNNGVVDDSQLPKDRFSAERLKGVDSTLKIQPAKLEDSAVYLCASSPGTGVGNTIYFGEGSWLTVV.

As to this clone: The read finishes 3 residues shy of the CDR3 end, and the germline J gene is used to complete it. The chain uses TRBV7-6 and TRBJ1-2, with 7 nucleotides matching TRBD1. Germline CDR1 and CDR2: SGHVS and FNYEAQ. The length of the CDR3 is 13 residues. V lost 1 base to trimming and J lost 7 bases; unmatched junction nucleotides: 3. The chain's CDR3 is CASSLDPGGGYTF. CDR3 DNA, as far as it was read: TGTGCCAGCAGCTTAGACCCAGGGGGTGGC.

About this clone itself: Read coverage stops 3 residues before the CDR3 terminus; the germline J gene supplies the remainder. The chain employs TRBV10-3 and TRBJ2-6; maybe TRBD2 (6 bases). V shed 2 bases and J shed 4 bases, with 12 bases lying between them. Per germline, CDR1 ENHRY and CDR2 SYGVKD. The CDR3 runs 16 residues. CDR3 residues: CAISETPGVGANVLTF. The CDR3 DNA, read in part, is TGTGCCATCAGTGAGACCCCGGGGGTGGGGGCCAACGTC.

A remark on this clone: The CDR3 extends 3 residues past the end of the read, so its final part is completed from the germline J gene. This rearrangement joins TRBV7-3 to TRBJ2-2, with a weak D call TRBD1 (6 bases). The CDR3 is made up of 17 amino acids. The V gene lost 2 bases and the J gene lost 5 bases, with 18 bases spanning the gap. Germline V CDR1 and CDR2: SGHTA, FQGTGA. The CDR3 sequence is CASSLFRQDAQTGELFF. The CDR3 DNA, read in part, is TGTGCCAGCAGCTTATTTCGACAGGACGCCCAAACCGGGGAG. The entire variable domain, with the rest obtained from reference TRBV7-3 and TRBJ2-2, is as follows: GAGVSQTPSNKVTEKGKYVELRCDPISGHTALYWYRQSLGQGPEFLIYFQGTGAADDSGLPNDRFFAVRPEGSVSTLKIQRTERGDSAVYLCASSLFRQDAQTGELFFGEGSRLTVL.

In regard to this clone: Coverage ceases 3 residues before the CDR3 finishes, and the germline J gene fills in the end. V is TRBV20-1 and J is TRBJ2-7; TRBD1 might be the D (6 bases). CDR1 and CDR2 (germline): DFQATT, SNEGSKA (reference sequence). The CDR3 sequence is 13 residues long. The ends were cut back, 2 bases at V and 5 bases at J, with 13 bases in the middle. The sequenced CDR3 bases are TGCAGTGCTAGAACCAGGGGTGGGGACGAG. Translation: CSARTRGGDE. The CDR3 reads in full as CSARTRGGDEQYF.

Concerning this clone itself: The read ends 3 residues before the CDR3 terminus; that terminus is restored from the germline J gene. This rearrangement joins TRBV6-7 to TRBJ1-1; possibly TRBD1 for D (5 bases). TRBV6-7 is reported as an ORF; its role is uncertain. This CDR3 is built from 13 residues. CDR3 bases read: TGTGCCAGCAGTTTGAGGGACTTAACCCAA. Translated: CASSLRDLTQ. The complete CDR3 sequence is CASSLRDLTQAFF.

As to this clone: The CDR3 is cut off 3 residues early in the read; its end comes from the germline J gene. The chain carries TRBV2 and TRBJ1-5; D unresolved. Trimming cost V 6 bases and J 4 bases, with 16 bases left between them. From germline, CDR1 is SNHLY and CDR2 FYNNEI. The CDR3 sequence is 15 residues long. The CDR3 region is CASSDTGRGNQPQHF. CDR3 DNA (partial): TGTGCCAGCAGCGATACGGGTCGGGGAAATCAGCCC.

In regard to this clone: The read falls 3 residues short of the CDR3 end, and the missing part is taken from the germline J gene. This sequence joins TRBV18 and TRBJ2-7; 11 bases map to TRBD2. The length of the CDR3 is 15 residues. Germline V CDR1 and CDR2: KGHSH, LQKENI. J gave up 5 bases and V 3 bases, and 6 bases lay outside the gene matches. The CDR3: CASSPQGTSGHEQYF. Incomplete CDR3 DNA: TGTGCCAGCTCACCGCAAGGGACTAGCGGCCACGAG.

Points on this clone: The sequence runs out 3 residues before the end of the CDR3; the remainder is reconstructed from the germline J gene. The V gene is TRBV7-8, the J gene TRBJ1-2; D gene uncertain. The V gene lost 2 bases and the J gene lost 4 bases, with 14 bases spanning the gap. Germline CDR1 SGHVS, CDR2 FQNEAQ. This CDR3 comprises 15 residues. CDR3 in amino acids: CASSLYNTLGYGYTF. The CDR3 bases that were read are TGTGCCAGCAGCTTATACAACACCCTAGGCTATGGC.

The CDR3 loop is CASSLGTGGQKETQYF. The CDR3 bases that were read are TGTGCCAGCAGCTTAGGGACAGGGGGCCAAAAGGAGACG. V and J are TRBV7-6 and TRBJ2-3; 11 bases match TRBD1. The read terminates 3 residues before the CDR3 end, so the remaining end is supplied by the germline J gene. This CDR3 has 16 residues. Per the germline V gene, CDR1 is SGHVS and CDR2 is FNYEAQ. Together with reference TRBV7-6 and TRBJ2-3, the CDR3 gives the full variable domain: GAGVSQSPRYKVTKRGQDVALRCDPISGHVSLYWYRQALGQGPEFLTYFNYEAQQDKSGLPNDRFSAERPEGSISTLTIQRTEQRDSAMYRCASSLGTGGQKETQYFGPGTRLTVL.

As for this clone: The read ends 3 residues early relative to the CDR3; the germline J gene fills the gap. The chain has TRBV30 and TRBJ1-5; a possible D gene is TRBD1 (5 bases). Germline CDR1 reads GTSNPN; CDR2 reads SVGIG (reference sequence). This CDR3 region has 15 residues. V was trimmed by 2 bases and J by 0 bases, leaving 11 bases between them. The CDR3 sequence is CAWSKQAYSNQPQHF. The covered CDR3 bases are TGTGCCTGGAGTAAACAGGCCTATAGCAATCAGCCC.

The covered CDR3 bases are TGTGCCAGCAGCTTAGTGCAGGGGGAATACGAC. This translates into CASSLVQGEYD. The CDR3 in its entirety is CASSLVQGEYDYTF. V usage is TRBV7-2 and J usage is TRBJ1-2, with 7 bases matching TRBD1. The read ends 3 residues before the CDR3 terminus; that terminus is restored from the germline J gene. CDR1 is SGHTA and CDR2 is FQGNSA in the germline V gene. The CDR3 has 14 residues.

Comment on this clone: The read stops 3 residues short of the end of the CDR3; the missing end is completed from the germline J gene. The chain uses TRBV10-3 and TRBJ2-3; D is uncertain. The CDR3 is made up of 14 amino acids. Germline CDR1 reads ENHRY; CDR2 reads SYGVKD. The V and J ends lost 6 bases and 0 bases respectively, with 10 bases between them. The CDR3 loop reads CAISDTSSTDTQYF. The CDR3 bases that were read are TGTGCCATCAGCGACACCTCTAGCACAGATACG.

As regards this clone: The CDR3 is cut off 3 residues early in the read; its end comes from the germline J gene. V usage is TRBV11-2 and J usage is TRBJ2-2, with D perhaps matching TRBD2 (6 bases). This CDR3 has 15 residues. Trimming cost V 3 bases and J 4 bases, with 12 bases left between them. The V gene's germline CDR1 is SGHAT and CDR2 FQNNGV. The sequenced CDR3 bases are TGTGCCAGCAGCTTTGTCGGGGGAATCACCGGGGAG. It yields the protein CASSFVGGITGE. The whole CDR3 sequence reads CASSFVGGITGELFF.

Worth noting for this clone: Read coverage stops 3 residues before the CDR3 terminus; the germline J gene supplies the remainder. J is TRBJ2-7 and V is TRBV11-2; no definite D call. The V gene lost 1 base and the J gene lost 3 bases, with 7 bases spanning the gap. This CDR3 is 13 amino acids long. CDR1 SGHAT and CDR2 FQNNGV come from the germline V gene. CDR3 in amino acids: CASSLVSDYEQYF. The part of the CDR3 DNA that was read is TGTGCCAGCAGCTTAGTGAGCGACTACGAG.

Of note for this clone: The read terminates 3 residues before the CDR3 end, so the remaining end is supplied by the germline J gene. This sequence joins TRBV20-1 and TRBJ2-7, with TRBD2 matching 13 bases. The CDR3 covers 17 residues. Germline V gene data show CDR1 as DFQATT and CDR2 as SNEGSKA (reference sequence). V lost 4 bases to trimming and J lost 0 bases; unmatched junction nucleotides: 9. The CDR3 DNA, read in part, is TGCAGTGCTACACCCGGACTAGCGGGAGAATACTCCTACGAG. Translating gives CSATPGLAGEYSYE. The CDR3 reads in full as CSATPGLAGEYSYEQYF.

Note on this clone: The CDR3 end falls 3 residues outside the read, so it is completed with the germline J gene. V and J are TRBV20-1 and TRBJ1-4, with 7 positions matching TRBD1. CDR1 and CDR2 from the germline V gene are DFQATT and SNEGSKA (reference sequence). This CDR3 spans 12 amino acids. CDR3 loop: CSATTGSSPLFF. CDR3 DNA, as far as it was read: TGCAGTGCAACGACAGGGAGTTCACCA.